This T cell receptor beta chain was captured in a study of beta chain features in type 1 diabetes. CDR3 length equals 14 residues. V was clipped by 2 bases and J by 3 bases, with 8 bases between them. Germline V gene lookup returns CDR1 KGHSH and CDR2 LQKENI. As every portion of the isolated RNA was reverse transcribed, the sequencing read expressed TCRB transcripts. Produced via immunoSEQ multiplex PCR; TCRdb's table is partial and in-frame only. The data hold roughly 150,000 clones, with 6% to 9% observed a single time. Notes on this clone: Its antigen is as yet unknown.

General observations from the study: When Type 1 diabetes patients were examined, their TCRB CDR3s proved moderately but significantly shorter in all four CD4+ subsets.

What was sequenced was central memory CD4+ T cells from blood. This TCR derives from a man aged 18 to 29 with type 1 diabetes. The chain is built from TRBV18 and TRBJ1-3; unclear D gene. The CDR3 DNA reads as TGTGCCAGCTCACCAAGAACGGGTGGAAACACCATATATTTT. Amino acids: CASSPRTGGNTIYF.